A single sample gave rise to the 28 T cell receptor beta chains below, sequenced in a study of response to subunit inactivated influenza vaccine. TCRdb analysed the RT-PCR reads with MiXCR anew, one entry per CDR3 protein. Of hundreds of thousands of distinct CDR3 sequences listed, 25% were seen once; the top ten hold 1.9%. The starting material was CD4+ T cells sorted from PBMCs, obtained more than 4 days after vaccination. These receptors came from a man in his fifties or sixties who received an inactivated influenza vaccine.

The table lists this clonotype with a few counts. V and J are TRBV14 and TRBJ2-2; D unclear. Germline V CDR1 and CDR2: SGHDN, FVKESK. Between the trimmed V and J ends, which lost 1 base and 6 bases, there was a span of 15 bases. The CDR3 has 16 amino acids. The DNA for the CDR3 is TGTGCCAGCAGCCAAGGAGTCGCAGCAGTCTCCGGGGAGCTGTTTTTT. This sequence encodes CASSQGVAAVSGELFF.

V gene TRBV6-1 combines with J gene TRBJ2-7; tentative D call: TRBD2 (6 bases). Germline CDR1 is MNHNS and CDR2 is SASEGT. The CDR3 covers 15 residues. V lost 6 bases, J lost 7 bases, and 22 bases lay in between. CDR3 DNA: TGTGCCAGCAGCCTCGGGGGATGGGATCCGCAAGAGCAGTACTTC. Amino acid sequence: CASSLGGWDPQEQYF.

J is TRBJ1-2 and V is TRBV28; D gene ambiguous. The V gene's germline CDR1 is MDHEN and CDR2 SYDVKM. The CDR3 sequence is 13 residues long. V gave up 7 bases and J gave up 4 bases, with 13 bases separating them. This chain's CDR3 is CASTVGQTYGYTF. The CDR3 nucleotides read TGTGCCAGCACGGTCGGGCAAACCTATGGCTACACCTTC.

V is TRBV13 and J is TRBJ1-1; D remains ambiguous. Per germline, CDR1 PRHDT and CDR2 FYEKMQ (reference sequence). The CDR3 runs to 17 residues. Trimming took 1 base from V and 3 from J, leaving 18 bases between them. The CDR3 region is CASSLVDTKKGHTEAFF. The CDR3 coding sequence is TGTGCCAGCAGCTTAGTCGACACGAAAAAAGGGCACACTGAAGCTTTCTTT.

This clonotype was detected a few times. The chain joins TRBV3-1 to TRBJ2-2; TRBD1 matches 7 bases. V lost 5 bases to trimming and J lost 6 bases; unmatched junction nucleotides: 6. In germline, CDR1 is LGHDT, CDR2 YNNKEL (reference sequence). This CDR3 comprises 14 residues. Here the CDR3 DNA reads TGTGCCAGCAGCAGGGGGCGGAGCGCCGGGGAGCTGTTTTTT. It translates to CASSRGRSAGELFF.

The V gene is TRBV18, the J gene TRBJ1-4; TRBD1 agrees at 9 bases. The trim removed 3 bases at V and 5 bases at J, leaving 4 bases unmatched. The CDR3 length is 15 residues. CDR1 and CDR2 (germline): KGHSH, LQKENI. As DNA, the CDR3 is TGTGCCAGCTCACCTTCCGGGACAGGGAATGAAAAACTGTTTTTT. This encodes CASSPSGTGNEKLFF. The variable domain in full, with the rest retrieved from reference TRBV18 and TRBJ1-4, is NAGVMQNPRHLVRRRGQEARLRCSPMKGHSHVYWYRQLPEEGLKFMVYLQKENIIDESGMPKERFSAEFPKEGPSILRIQQVVRGDSAAYFCASSPSGTGNEKLFFGSGTQLSVL.

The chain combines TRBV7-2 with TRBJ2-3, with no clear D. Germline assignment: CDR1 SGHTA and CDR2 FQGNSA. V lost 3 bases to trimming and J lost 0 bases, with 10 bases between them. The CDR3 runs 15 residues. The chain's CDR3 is CASSFLVVSTDTQYF. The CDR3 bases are TGTGCCAGCAGCTTCTTGGTAGTAAGCACAGATACGCAGTATTTT.

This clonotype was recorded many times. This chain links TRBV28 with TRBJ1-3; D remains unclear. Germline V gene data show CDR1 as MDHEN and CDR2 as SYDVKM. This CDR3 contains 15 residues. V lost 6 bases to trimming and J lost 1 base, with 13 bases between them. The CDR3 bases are TGTGCCAGCAGCCCTCCGCGTATTTCTGGAAACACCATATATTTT. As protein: CASSPPRISGNTIYF.

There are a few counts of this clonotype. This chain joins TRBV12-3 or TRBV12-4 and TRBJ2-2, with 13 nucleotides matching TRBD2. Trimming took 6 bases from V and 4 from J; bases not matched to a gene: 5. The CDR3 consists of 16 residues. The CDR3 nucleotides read TGTGCCAGCAGCCCACTAGCGGGGGGGCGCACCGGGGAGCTGTTTTTT. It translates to CASSPLAGGRTGELFF.

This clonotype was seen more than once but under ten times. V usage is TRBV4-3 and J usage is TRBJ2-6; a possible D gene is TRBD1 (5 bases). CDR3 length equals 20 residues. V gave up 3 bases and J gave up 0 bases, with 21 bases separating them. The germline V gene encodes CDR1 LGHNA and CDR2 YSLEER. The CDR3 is CASSHPLGYQGSSGANVLTF. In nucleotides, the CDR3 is TGCGCCAGCAGCCATCCCTTGGGGTACCAGGGTTCCTCTGGGGCCAACGTCCTGACTTTC.

The CDR3 DNA sequence: TGTGCCACCAGCAGACGACTAGCGGGAAAACCCTACGAGCAGTACTTC. This sequence encodes CATSRRLAGKPYEQYF. The chain combines TRBV15 with TRBJ2-7; TRBD2 aligns across 11 bases. Germline V gives CDR1 LNHNV, CDR2 YYDKDF (reference sequence). The J segment lost 2 bases and the V segment lost 2 bases, leaving 5 bases of the junction unmatched. The CDR3 length is 16 residues.

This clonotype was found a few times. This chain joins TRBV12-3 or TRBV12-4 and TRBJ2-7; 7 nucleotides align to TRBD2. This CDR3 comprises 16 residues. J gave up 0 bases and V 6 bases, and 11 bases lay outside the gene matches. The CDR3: CASRGITSAYSYEQYF. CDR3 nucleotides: TGTGCCAGCAGAGGGATAACTAGCGCTTACTCCTACGAGCAGTACTTC.

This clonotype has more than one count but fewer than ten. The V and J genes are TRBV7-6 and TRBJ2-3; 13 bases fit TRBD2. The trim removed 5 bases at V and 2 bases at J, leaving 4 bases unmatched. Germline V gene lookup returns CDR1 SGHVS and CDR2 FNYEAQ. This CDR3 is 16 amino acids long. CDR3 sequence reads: CASSRGLAGLTDTQYF. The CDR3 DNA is TGTGCCAGCAGCCGGGGACTAGCGGGACTCACAGATACGCAGTATTTT.

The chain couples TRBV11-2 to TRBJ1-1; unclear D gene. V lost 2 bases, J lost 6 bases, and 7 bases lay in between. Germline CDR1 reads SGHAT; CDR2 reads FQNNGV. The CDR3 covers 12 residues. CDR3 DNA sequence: TGTGCCAGCAGCTTACTGGGCCCTGAAGCTTTCTTT. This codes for CASSLLGPEAFF.

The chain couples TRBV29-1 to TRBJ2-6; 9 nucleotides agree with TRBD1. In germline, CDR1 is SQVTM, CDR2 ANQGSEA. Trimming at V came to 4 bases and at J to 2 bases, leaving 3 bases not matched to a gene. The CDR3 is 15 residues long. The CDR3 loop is CSVGQGGTGANVLTF. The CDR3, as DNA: TGCAGCGTTGGACAGGGGGGTACTGGGGCCAACGTCCTGACTTTC. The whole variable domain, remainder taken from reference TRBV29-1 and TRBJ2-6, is SAVISQKPSRDICQRGTSLTIQCQVDSQVTMMFWYRQQPGQSLTLIATANQGSEATYESGFVIDKFPISRPNLTFSTLTVSNMSPEDSSIYLCSVGQGGTGANVLTFGAGSRLTVL.

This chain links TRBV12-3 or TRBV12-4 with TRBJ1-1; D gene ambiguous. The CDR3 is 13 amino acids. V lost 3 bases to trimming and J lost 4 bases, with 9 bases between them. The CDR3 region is CASSFAGGTEAFF. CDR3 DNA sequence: TGTGCCAGCAGTTTTGCGGGAGGCACTGAAGCTTTCTTT.

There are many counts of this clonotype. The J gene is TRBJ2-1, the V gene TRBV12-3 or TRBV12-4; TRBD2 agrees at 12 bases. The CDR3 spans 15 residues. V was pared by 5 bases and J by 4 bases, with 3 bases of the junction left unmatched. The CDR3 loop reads CASSLTSGGYNEQFF. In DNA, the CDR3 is TGTGCCAGCAGTCTGACTAGCGGGGGATACAATGAGCAGTTCTTC.

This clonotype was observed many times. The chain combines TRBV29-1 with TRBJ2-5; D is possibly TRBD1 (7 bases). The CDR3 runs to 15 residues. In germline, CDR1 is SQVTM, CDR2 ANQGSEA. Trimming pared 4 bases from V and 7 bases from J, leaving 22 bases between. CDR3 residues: CSVAIETGRGGTQYF. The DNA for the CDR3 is TGCAGCGTTGCTATTGAGACAGGGCGGGGCGGGACCCAGTACTTC. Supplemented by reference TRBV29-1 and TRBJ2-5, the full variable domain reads SAVISQKPSRDICQRGTSLTIQCQVDSQVTMMFWYRQQPGQSLTLIATANQGSEATYESGFVIDKFPISRPNLTFSTLTVSNMSPEDSSIYLCSVAIETGRGGTQYFGPGTRLLVL.

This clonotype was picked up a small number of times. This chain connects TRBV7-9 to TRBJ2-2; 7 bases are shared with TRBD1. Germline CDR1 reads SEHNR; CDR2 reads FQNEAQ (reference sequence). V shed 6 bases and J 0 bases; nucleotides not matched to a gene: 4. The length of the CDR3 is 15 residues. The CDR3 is CASSSDRANTGELFF. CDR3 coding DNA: TGTGCCAGCAGTTCAGACAGGGCGAACACCGGGGAGCTGTTTTTT. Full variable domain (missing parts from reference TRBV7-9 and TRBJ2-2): DTGVSQNPRHKITKRGQNVTFRCDPISEHNRLYWYRQTLGQGPEFLTYFQNEAQLEKSRLLSDRFSAERPKGSFSTLEIQRTEQGDSAMYLCASSSDRANTGELFFGEGSRLTVL.

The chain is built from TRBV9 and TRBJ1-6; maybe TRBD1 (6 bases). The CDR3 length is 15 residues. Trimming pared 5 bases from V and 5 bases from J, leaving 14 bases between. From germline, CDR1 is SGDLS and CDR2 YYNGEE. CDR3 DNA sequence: TGTGCCAGCAGTGGAGGGGGGGACAATAATTCACCCCTCCACTTT. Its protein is CASSGGGDNNSPLHF.

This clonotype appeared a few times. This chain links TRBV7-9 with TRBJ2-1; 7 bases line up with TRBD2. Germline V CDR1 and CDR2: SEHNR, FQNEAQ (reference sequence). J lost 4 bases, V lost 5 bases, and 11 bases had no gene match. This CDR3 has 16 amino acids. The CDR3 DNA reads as TGTGCCAGCAGCCCCAGCCGGGACTACTATTACAATGAGCAGTTCTTC. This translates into CASSPSRDYYYNEQFF.

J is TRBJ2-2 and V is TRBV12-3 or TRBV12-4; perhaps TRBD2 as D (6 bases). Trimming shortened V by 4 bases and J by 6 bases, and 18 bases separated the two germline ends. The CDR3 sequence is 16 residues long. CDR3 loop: CASSWGGGTFSGELFF. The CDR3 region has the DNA TGTGCCAGCAGTTGGGGTGGAGGGACCTTCTCCGGGGAGCTGTTTTTT.

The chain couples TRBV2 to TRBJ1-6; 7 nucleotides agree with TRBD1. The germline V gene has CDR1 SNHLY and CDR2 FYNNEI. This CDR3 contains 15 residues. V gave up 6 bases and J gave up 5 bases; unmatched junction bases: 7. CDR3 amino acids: CASREGTANNSPLHF. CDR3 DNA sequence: TGTGCCAGCAGGGAGGGGACAGCAAATAATTCACCCCTCCACTTT.

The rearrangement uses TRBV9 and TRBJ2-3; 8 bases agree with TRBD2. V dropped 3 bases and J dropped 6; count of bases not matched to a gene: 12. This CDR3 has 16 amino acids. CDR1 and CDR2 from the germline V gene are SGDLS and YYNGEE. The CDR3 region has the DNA TGTGCCAGCAGCGGAAGAATAAGCGGGGGAGGGGATACGCAGTATTTT. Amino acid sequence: CASSGRISGGGDTQYF.

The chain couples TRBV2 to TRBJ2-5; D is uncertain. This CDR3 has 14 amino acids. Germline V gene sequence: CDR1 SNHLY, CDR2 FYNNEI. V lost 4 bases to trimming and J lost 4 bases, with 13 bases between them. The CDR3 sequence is CASSGASSIETQYF. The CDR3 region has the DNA TGTGCCAGCAGTGGGGCCTCATCTATAGAGACCCAGTACTTC.

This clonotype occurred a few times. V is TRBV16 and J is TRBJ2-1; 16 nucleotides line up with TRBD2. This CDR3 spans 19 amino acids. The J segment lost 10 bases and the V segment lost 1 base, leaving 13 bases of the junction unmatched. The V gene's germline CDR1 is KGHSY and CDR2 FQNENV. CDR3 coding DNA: TGTGCCAGCAGCCAATTTGGGACTAGCGGGAGGGCCCGGTTTATCGAGCAGTTCTTC. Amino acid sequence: CASSQFGTSGRARFIEQFF.

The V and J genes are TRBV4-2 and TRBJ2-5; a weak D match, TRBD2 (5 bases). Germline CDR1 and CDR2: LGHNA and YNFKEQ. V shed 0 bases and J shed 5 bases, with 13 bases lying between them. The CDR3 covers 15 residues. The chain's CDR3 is CASSQDGLKRETQYF. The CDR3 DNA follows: TGTGCCAGCAGCCAAGACGGACTCAAGAGGGAGACCCAGTACTTC.

In DNA form, the CDR3 reads TGTGCCTGGAAAAGGGGGGGCACTGAAGCTTTCTTT. Its protein product is CAWKRGGTEAFF. The chain couples TRBV30 to TRBJ1-1; D may be TRBD1 (6 bases). Germline assignment: CDR1 GTSNPN and CDR2 SVGIG (reference sequence). The germline V and J ends were trimmed by 4 bases and 4 bases, with 10 bases remaining between them. This CDR3 is built from 12 residues. Combining the CDR3 with reference TRBV30 and TRBJ1-1 gives the whole variable domain SQTIHQWPATLVQPVGSPLSLECTVEGTSNPNLYWYRQAAGRGLQLLFYSVGIGQISSEVPQNLSASRPQDRQFILSSKKLLLSDSGFYLCAWKRGGTEAFFGQGTRLTVV.